This T cell receptor beta chain was sequenced during a study of cytomegalovirus exposure and HLA in healthy donors. Overall study: An earlier analysis found fewer than 140 million unique TCR beta sequences from about 190 million T cells.

The PCR contained 60 Vbeta and 13 Jbeta primers. The table came from immunoSEQ multiplex PCR; TCRdb's copy has only in-frame clones and leaves some out. Altogether around 200,000 clones are present, over 60% being singletons, with the ten largest covering roughly 15%. The CDR3 contains 15 residues. Trimming left V 6 bases short and J 3 bases short, with 12 bases between. Per the germline V gene, CDR1 is LGHNA and CDR2 is YSLEER. Source material: PBMCs. This rearrangement joins TRBV4-3 to TRBJ1-6, with a weak D call TRBD1 (5 bases). The sequence was obtained from a man aged 40-50 years in good health and CMV-seronegative. The CDR3, as DNA: TGCGCCAGCAGGGAGGGACGGAACTATAATTCACCCCTCCACTTT. It codes for CASREGRNYNSPLHF.